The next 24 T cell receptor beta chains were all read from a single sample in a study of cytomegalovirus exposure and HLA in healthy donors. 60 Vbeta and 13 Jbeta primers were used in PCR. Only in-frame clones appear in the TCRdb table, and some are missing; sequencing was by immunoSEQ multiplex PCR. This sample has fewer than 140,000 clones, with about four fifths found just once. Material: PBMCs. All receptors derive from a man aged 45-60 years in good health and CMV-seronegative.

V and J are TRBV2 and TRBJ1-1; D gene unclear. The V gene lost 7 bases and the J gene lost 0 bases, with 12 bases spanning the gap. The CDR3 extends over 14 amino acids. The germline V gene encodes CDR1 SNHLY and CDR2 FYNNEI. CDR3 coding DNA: TGTGCCAGCACCCAACAACAGATGAACACTGAAGCTTTCTTT. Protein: CASTQQQMNTEAFF.

CDR3 nucleotides: TGTGCCAGCAGAGCAGGGTCAACTAATGAAAAACTGTTTTTT. It encodes CASRAGSTNEKLFF. The J gene is TRBJ1-4, the V gene TRBV6-1; tentative D call: TRBD1 (5 bases). V was clipped by 6 bases and J by 0 bases, with 8 bases between them. This CDR3 contains 14 residues. Germline CDR1 reads MNHNS; CDR2 reads SASEGT.

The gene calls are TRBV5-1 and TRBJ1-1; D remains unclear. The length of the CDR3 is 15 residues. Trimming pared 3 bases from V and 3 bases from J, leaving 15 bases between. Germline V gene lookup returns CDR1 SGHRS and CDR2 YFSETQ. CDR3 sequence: CASSSRDWRYTEAFF. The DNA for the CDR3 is TGCGCCAGCAGCTCACGCGACTGGAGGTACACTGAAGCTTTCTTT.

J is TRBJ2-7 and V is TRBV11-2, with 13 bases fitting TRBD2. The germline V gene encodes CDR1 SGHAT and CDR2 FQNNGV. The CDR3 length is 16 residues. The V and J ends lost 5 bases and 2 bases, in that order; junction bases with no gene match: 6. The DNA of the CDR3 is TGTGCCAGCAGCGAGGCCGGGACTAGCGGGACCTACGAGCAGTACTTC. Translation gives CASSEAGTSGTYEQYF. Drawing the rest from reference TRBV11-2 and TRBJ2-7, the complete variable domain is EAGVAQSPRYKIIEKRQSVAFWCNPISGHATLYWYQQILGQGPKLLIQFQNNGVVDDSQLPKDRFSAERLKGVDSTLKIQPAKLEDSAVYLCASSEAGTSGTYEQYFGPGTRLTVT.

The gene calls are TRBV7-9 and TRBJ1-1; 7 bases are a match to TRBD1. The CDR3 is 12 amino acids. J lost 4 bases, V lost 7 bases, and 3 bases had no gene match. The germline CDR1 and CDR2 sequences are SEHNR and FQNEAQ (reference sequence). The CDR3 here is CASNQGGTEAFF. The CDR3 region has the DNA TGTGCCAGCAACCAGGGGGGCACTGAAGCTTTCTTT.

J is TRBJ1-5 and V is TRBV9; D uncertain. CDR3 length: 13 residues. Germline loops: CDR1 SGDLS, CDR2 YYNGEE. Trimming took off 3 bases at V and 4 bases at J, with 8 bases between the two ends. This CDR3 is CASSGGTNQPQHF. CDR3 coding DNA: TGTGCCAGCAGCGGAGGTACAAATCAGCCCCAGCATTTT.

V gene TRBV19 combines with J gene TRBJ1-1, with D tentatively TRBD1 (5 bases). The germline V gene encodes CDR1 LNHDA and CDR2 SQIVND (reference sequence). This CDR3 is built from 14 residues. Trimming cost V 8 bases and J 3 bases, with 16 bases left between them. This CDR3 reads CASFFGGRDTEAFF. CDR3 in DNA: TGTGCCAGTTTCTTTGGTGGCAGGGACACTGAAGCTTTCTTT.

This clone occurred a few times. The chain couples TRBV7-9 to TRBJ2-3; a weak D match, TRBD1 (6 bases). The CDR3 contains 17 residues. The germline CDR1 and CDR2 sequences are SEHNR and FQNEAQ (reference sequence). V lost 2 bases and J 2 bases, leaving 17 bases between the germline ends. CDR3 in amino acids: CASSLSVGAEYTDTQYF. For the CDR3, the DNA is TGTGCCAGCAGCTTATCAGTGGGGGCCGAGTACACAGATACGCAGTATTTT.

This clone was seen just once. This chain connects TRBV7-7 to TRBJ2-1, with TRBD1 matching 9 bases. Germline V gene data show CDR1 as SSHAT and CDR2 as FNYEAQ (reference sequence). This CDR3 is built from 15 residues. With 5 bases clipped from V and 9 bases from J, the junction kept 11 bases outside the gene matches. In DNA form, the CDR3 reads TGTGCCAGCAGCCCGCAGGGACAGGGCTCAAGTGAGCAGTTCTTC. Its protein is CASSPQGQGSSEQFF.

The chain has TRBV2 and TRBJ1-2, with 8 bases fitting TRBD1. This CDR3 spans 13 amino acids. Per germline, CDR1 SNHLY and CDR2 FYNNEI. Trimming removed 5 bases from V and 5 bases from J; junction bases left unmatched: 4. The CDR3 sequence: CASSPRQGYGYTF. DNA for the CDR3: TGTGCCAGCAGTCCGAGACAGGGGTATGGCTACACCTTC.

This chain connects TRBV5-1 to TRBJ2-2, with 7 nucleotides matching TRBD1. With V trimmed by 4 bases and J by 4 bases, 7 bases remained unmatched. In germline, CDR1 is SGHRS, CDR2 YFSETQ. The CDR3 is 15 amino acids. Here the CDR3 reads CASSISGTATGELFF. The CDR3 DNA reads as TGCGCCAGCAGCATCTCCGGGACAGCCACCGGGGAGCTGTTTTTT.

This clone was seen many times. CDR3 in amino acids: CATKVAGGLGVETQYF. The CDR3 bases are TGTGCCACCAAGGTGGCAGGGGGACTAGGAGTTGAGACCCAGTACTTC. The rearrangement links TRBV15 to TRBJ2-5; D possibly corresponds to TRBD2 (8 bases). This CDR3 comprises 16 residues. Trimming shortened V by 7 bases and J by 5 bases, and 23 bases separated the two germline ends. In germline, CDR1 is LNHNV, CDR2 YYDKDF (reference sequence).

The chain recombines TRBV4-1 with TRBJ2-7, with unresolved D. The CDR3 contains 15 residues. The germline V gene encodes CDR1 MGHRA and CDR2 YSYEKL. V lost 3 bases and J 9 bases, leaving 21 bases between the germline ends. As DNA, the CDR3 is TGCGCCAGCAGCCACCGGAGCGCCACCGAAAGTGGGCAGTACTTC. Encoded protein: CASSHRSATESGQYF.

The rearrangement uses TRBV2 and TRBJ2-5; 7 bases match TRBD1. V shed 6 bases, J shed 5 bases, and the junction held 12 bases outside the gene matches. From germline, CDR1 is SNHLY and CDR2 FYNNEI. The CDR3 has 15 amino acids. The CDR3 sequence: CASRRNPTGTETQYF. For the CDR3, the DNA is TGTGCCAGCAGGCGGAACCCGACAGGGACGGAGACCCAGTACTTC.

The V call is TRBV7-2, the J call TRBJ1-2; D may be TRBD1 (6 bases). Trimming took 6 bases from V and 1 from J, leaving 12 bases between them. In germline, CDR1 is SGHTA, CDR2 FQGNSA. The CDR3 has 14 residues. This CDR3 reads CASRATGNNYGYTF. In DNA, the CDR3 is TGTGCCAGCAGGGCGACAGGAAATAACTATGGCTACACCTTC.

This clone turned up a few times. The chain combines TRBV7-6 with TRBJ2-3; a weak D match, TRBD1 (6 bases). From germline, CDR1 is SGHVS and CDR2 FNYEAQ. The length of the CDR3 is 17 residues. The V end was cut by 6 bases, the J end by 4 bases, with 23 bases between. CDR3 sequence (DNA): TGTGCCAGCAGGCAAGGTGGGGGCTTATCAGGGCCAGATACGCAGTATTTT. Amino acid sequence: CASRQGGGLSGPDTQYF.

CDR3 sequence: CSVEDLTGVGYTF. DNA of the CDR3: TGCAGCGTTGAAGATCTGACAGGGGTTGGCTACACCTTC. The chain joins TRBV29-1 to TRBJ1-2, with 8 bases identical to TRBD1. This CDR3 has 13 amino acids. The germline CDR1 and CDR2 sequences are SQVTM and ANQGSEA. Trimming removed 0 bases from V and 7 bases from J; junction bases left unmatched: 4.

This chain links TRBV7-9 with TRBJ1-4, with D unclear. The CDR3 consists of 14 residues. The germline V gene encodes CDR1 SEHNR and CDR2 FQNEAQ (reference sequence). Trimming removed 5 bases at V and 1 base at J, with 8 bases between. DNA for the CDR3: TGTGCCAGCAGCACGGTTGGAACTAATGAAAAACTGTTTTTT. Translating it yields CASSTVGTNEKLFF.

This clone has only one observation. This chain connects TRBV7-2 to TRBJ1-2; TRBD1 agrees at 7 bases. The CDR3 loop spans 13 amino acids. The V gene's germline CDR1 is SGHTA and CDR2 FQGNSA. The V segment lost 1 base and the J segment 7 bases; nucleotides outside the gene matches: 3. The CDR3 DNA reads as TGTGCCAGCAGCTTAGACAGGGGTCGTGGCTACACCTTC. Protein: CASSLDRGRGYTF. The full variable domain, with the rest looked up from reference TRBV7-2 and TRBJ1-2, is GAGVSQSPSNKVTEKGKDVELRCDPISGHTALYWYRQSLGQGLEFLIYFQGNSAPDKSGLPSDRFSAERTGGSVSTLTIQRTQQEDSAVYLCASSLDRGRGYTFGSGTRLTVV.

The CDR3 coding sequence is TGCGCCAGCAGCCAAGATGTGGGAGAACACGCTACCTACAATGAGCAGTTCTTC. Translation gives CASSQDVGEHATYNEQFF. The chain links TRBV4-3 to TRBJ2-1, with a weak D call TRBD2 (5 bases). The CDR3 covers 18 residues. Trimming pared 0 bases from V and 2 bases from J, leaving 17 bases between. Germline values: CDR1 LGHNA, CDR2 YSLEER.

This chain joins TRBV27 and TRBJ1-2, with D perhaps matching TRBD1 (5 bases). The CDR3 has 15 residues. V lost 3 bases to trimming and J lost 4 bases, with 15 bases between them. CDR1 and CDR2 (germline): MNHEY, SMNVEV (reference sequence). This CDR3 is CASSFGGRLAYGYTF. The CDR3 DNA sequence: TGTGCCAGCAGTTTCGGGGGGAGGCTGGCCTATGGCTACACCTTC.

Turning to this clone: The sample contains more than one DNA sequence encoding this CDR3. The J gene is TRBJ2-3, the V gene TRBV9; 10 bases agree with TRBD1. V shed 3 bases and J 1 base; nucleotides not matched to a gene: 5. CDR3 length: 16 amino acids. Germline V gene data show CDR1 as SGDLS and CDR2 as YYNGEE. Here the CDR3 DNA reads TGTGCCAGCAGCGCGAGACAGGGGGCCGGCACAGATACGCAGTATTTT. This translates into CASSARQGAGTDTQYF.

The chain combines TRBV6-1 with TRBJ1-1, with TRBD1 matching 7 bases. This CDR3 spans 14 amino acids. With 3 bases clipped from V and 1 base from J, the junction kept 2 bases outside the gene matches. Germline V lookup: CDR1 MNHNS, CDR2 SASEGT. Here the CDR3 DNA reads TGTGCCAGCAGTGACTACAGGGGGAACACTGAAGCTTTCTTT. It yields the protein CASSDYRGNTEAFF.

CDR3 sequence reads: CASSPHEGSV. In DNA, the CDR3 is TGTGCCAGCAGCCCCCACGAGGGAAGCGTC. This chain connects TRBV21-1 to TRBJ2-7; the table's D call TRBD2 went unverified against the DNA. TRBV21-1 is classified as a pseudogene. The CDR3 covers 10 residues.